The 23 T cell receptor beta chains presented below share a single source sample, sequenced in a study of shared clonotypes between healthy human individuals. Libraries were prepared by immunoSEQ multiplex PCR; TCRdb keeps only in-frame clonotypes and omits some of them. The sample lists some 1 million clones; around 75% were seen once. The sample taken for sequencing was memory CD4+ T cells sorted from blood. Subset given: CD45RA-negative fraction. The receptors derive from a man in his late teens or twenties in good health.

V usage is TRBV7-2 and J usage is TRBJ2-7, with unresolved D. Trimming shortened V by 5 bases and J by 1 base, and 9 bases separated the two germline ends. The CDR3 has 13 amino acids. The germline gives CDR1 SGHTA, CDR2 FQGNSA. The CDR3 reads CASSDNPSYEQYF. As DNA, the CDR3 is TGTGCCAGCAGCGACAATCCGTCCTACGAGCAGTACTTC.

The rearrangement joins TRBV10-3 to TRBJ2-1; 9 bases fit TRBD2. The CDR3 runs 15 residues. In germline, CDR1 is ENHRY, CDR2 SYGVKD. J lost 4 bases, V lost 2 bases, and 3 bases had no gene match. The DNA for the CDR3 is TGTGCCATCAGTGAGAACGCGGGAGGGTACAATGAGCAGTTCTTC. Translating it yields CAISENAGGYNEQFF.

The chain combines TRBV4-3 with TRBJ1-1; no clear D gene. Germline loops: CDR1 LGHNA, CDR2 YSLEER. There are 15 residues in the CDR3. V lost 7 bases and J 2 bases, leaving 17 bases between the germline ends. The CDR3 region has the DNA TGCGCCAGCACCTTCCAACTTGGAGGTAACACTGAAGCTTTCTTT. Translating it yields CASTFQLGGNTEAFF.

This clone was picked up a small number of times. The chain couples TRBV5-6 to TRBJ1-6; TRBD1 aligns across 9 bases. From germline, CDR1 is SGHDT and CDR2 YYEEEE. The CDR3 has 15 amino acids. With V trimmed by 1 base and J by 12 bases, 8 bases remained unmatched. As DNA, the CDR3 is TGTGCCAGCAGCTTGTTTGGGACAGGGCGTGAACCCCTCCACTTT. Encoded protein: CASSLFGTGREPLHF.

On this clone: This CDR3 is also generated by other DNA sequences in the sample. The chain couples TRBV19 to TRBJ2-2; maybe TRBD2 (5 bases). The CDR3 has 15 amino acids. The V and J ends lost 3 bases and 0 bases respectively, with 8 bases between them. Germline CDR1 reads LNHDA; CDR2 reads SQIVND (reference sequence). The CDR3 DNA sequence: TGTGCCAGTAGTATTCCCGGGACGAACACCGGGGAGCTGTTTTTT. As protein: CASSIPGTNTGELFF.

The chain couples TRBV10-2 to TRBJ2-1; D gene unclear. Per germline, CDR1 WSHSY and CDR2 SAAADI. The V end lost 2 bases, the J end lost 6 bases, and 5 bases lay between the germline ends. This CDR3 contains 12 residues. The CDR3 DNA follows: TGCGCCAGCAGTGAGGGTCTCAATGAGCAGTTCTTC. It specifies CASSEGLNEQFF.

This clone has just one count. The chain employs TRBV18 and TRBJ1-2, with D tentatively TRBD1 (5 bases). The germline V gene has CDR1 KGHSH and CDR2 LQKENI. With 0 bases removed from V and 2 bases from J, the gap between germline ends came to 10 bases. This CDR3 contains 15 residues. CDR3: CASSPPTGRNYGYTF. The CDR3 nucleotides are TGTGCCAGCTCACCACCAACAGGAAGGAACTATGGCTACACCTTC. The variable domain in full, with the rest retrieved from reference TRBV18 and TRBJ1-2, is NAGVMQNPRHLVRRRGQEARLRCSPMKGHSHVYWYRQLPEEGLKFMVYLQKENIIDESGMPKERFSAEFPKEGPSILRIQQVVRGDSAAYFCASSPPTGRNYGYTFGSGTRLTVV.

This clone was counted only a few times. The V call is TRBV6-6, the J call TRBJ2-7; 7 bases line up with TRBD1. This CDR3 comprises 13 residues. With V trimmed by 5 bases and J by 3 bases, 4 bases remained unmatched. Germline loops: CDR1 MNHNY, CDR2 SVGAGI (reference sequence). The CDR3: CASSIRQGYEQYF. The DNA of the CDR3 is TGTGCCAGCAGTATCCGACAGGGCTACGAGCAGTACTTC.

The V gene is TRBV28, the J gene TRBJ1-2; unclear D gene. This CDR3 region has 15 residues. V was shortened by 8 bases and J by 1 base, with 17 bases between the two germline ends. Germline values: CDR1 MDHEN, CDR2 SYDVKM. The CDR3 sequence is CASGLGIRDNYGYTF. The CDR3 DNA sequence: TGTGCCAGCGGATTGGGGATTAGGGATAACTATGGCTACACCTTC.

Details on this clone: A much larger clonotype is one base distant, so this may be a read error. The chain recombines TRBV5-8 with TRBJ1-1; D gene unclear. Deletions cut 0 bases from V and 0 bases from J, with 3 bases between. The CDR3 has 13 residues. Germline V CDR1 and CDR2: SGHTS, YDEGEE. The DNA of the CDR3 is TGTGCCAGCAGCTTGGCAGTGAACACTGAAGCTTTCTTT. It is translated as CASSLAVNTEAFF.

J is TRBJ2-7 and V is TRBV18; 7 bases are a match to TRBD1. Trimming removed 2 bases from V and 0 bases from J; junction bases left unmatched: 4. Germline CDR1 and CDR2: KGHSH and LQKENI. The CDR3 totals 15 residues. The CDR3 reads CASSPTGTASYEQYF. As DNA, the CDR3 is TGTGCCAGCTCACCAACCGGGACAGCCTCCTACGAGCAGTACTTC.

This clone has just a few counts. This sequence joins TRBV25-1 and TRBJ1-1; maybe TRBD1 (5 bases). The V gene lost 3 bases and the J gene lost 10 bases, with 12 bases spanning the gap. The germline CDR1 and CDR2 sequences are MGHDK and SYGVNS. The length of the CDR3 is 12 residues. The CDR3 region has the DNA TGTGCCAGCAGTGAGGGACTATCCGGAGCTTTCTTT. Amino acids: CASSEGLSGAFF.

Only a few counts were recorded for this clone. A read error may be the cause here, since a much bigger clone is one base away. The V gene is TRBV7-2, the J gene TRBJ2-7, with 10 bases lining up with TRBD2. Trimming removed 5 bases from V and 2 bases from J; junction bases left unmatched: 3. Germline V gene data show CDR1 as SGHTA and CDR2 as FQGNSA. This CDR3 is 14 amino acids long. CDR3 in amino acids: CASSRAGGPYEQYF. The CDR3 DNA sequence: TGTGCCAGCAGCCGAGCGGGGGGGCCCTACGAGCAGTACTTC.

This clone was detected ten times or more. CDR3 coding DNA: TGTGCCAGCAGCCCCACCCAGCGGGATCAAGAGACCCAGTACTTC. Its protein is CASSPTQRDQETQYF. The chain carries TRBV7-6 and TRBJ2-5, with TRBD2 identical over 7 bases. This CDR3 is 15 amino acids long. V lost 5 bases and J lost 2; bases outside the gene matches: 8. CDR1 is SGHVS, CDR2 FNYEAQ, per germline. Together with reference TRBV7-6 and TRBJ2-5, the CDR3 gives the full variable domain: GAGVSQSPRYKVTKRGQDVALRCDPISGHVSLYWYRQALGQGPEFLTYFNYEAQQDKSGLPNDRFSAERPEGSISTLTIQRTEQRDSAMYRCASSPTQRDQETQYFGPGTRLLVL.

The table lists this clone with a few counts. The V gene is TRBV7-9, the J gene TRBJ1-4; 8 bases match TRBD1. The CDR3 length is 15 residues. CDR1 is SEHNR and CDR2 is FQNEAQ in the germline V gene (reference sequence). V gave up 4 bases and J gave up 5 bases; unmatched junction bases: 6. Written as DNA, the CDR3 is TGTGCCAGCAGCTCCGGACAGGGCCCGAATGAAAAACTGTTTTTT. Encoded protein: CASSSGQGPNEKLFF.

This clone was counted once. The CDR3: CATSRGENNEKLFF. The CDR3 region has the DNA TGTGCCACCAGCAGAGGAGAGAATAATGAAAAACTGTTTTTT. The rearrangement links TRBV15 to TRBJ1-4; D remains unclear. The CDR3 spans 14 residues. The ends were cut back, 1 base at V and 4 bases at J, with 7 bases in the middle. The germline V gene has CDR1 LNHNV and CDR2 YYDKDF (reference sequence).

The V and J genes are TRBV28 and TRBJ2-7, with a tentative D call TRBD2 (5 bases). This CDR3 is built from 15 residues. CDR1 and CDR2 (germline): MDHEN, SYDVKM. The V and J ends lost 4 bases and 5 bases respectively, with 18 bases between them. DNA for the CDR3: TGTGCCAGCAGTTCCTCGGGGAGTCCAGGCCACGAGCAGTACTTC. Protein product: CASSSSGSPGHEQYF. The entire variable domain, with the rest obtained from reference TRBV28 and TRBJ2-7, is as follows: DVKVTQSSRYLVKRTGEKVFLECVQDMDHENMFWYRQDPGLGLRLIYFSYDVKMKEKGDIPEGYSVSREKKERFSLILESASTNQTSMYLCASSSSGSPGHEQYFGPGTRLTVT.

This sequence joins TRBV28 and TRBJ2-1; possible D gene TRBD1, 7 bases. Trimming pared 6 bases from V and 8 bases from J, leaving 20 bases between. CDR1 and CDR2 (germline): MDHEN, SYDVKM. This CDR3 has 15 amino acids. This CDR3 reads CASSRSTGRRDEQFF. Here the CDR3 DNA reads TGTGCCAGCAGCCGCTCGACAGGGAGGCGTGATGAGCAGTTCTTC.

The gene calls are TRBV5-1 and TRBJ2-5, with 7 bases fitting TRBD2. This CDR3 region has 15 residues. V lost 0 bases, J lost 3 bases, and 5 bases stayed unmatched. CDR1 SGHRS and CDR2 YFSETQ come from the germline V gene. The CDR3 reads CASSLVAGEEETQYF. CDR3 DNA sequence: TGCGCCAGCAGCTTGGTTGCGGGAGAGGAAGAGACCCAGTACTTC.

This chain joins TRBV11-2 and TRBJ2-1, with 14 bases identical to TRBD2. The CDR3 consists of 16 residues. Unmatched junction bases numbered 7, after V lost 5 bases and J lost 7 bases. CDR1 and CDR2 (germline): SGHAT, FQNNGV. CDR3 loop: CASSPAGTSGRNEQFF. For the CDR3, the DNA is TGTGCCAGCAGCCCGGCCGGGACTAGCGGGAGAAATGAGCAGTTCTTC.

This CDR3 reads CASITSSYNSPLHF. The CDR3 coding sequence is TGTGCCAGCATAACGAGCTCCTATAATTCACCCCTCCACTTT. This chain joins TRBV27 and TRBJ1-6; no firm D call. The CDR3 totals 14 residues. Germline loops: CDR1 MNHEY, CDR2 SMNVEV (reference sequence). The V end lost 7 bases, the J end lost 0 bases, and 7 bases lay between the germline ends.

The V gene is TRBV5-6, the J gene TRBJ1-3, with D possibly matching TRBD1 (5 bases). This CDR3 is built from 16 residues. Trimming took off 1 base at V and 0 bases at J, with 11 bases between the two ends. The germline CDR1 and CDR2 sequences are SGHDT and YYEEEE. The CDR3 DNA reads TGTGCCAGCAGCTTGTATCAGGGCCCCTCTGGAAACACCATATATTTT. Its translation: CASSLYQGPSGNTIYF.

The CDR3 here is CANSYAGGKTINQPQHF. CDR3 nucleotide sequence: TGTGCCAACTCCTACGCGGGAGGGAAGACCATCAATCAGCCCCAGCATTTT. The rearrangement joins TRBV6-9 to TRBJ1-5, with D unresolved. The germline gives CDR1 MNHGY, CDR2 SVAAGI. The V end lost 10 bases, the J end lost 3 bases, and 25 bases lay between the germline ends. This CDR3 has 17 residues.